This TCR beta chain emerged from a study of T cells in Graves' hyperthyroidism and ophthalmopathy. For the study at large: It was at initial diagnosis, before any treatment, that peripheral blood was collected.

Orbital computed tomography and thyroid ultrasound, together with serum TRAb and thyroxine and clinical symptoms, were used for diagnoses. It was approximately 9.7 ml of fresh peripheral blood that supplied the PBMCs. With respect to this clonotype: Its antigen remains unidentified.

Findings of the study overall: Most expanded thyroid clonotypes above 0.001 recurred in blood.

The CDR3 is made up of 17 amino acids. From germline, CDR1 is ENHRY and CDR2 SYGVKD. Between the trimmed V and J ends, which lost 1 base and 0 bases, there was a span of 13 bases. Amplification of TCR beta CDR3 regions used RNA as the template. TCR CDR3 regions were first amplified by RT-PCR with HTBI primers. Via MiXCR, TCRdb re-called the multiplex PCR reads, giving one row per CDR3 protein. In the table there are about 500,000 distinct CDR3 sequences, 16% of which are singletons. Source material: blood. This TCR came from a woman aged 25 to 45 with Graves' ophthalmopathy. This chain links TRBV10-3 with TRBJ2-4; D ambiguous. The CDR3: CAISEWFGVIAKNIQYF. The DNA of the CDR3 is TGTGCCATCAGTGAGTGGTTTGGGGTCATAGCCAAAAACATTCAGTACTTC.